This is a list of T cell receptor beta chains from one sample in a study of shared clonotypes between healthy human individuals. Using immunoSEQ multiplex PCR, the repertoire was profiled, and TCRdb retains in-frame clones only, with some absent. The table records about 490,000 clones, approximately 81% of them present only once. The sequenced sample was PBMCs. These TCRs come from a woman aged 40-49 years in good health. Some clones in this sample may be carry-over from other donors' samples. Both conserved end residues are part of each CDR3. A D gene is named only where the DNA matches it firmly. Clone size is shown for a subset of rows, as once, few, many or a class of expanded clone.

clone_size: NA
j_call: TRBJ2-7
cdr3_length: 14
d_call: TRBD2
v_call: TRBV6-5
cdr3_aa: CASRSGRRDYEQYF
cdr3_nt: TGTGCCAGCCGGAGCGGGAGAAGGGACTACGAGCAGTACTTC

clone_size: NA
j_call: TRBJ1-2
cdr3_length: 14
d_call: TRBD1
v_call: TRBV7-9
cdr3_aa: CASSLVGQGYGYTF
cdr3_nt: TGTGCCAGCAGCTTGGTGGGACAGGGTTATGGCTACACCTTC

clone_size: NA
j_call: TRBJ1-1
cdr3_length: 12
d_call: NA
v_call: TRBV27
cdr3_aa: CASRKSRTEAFF
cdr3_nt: TGTGCCAGCAGGAAGAGCCGGACTGAAGCTTTCTTT

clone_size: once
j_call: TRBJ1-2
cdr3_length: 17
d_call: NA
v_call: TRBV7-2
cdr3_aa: CASSDQPGRGFWYGYTF
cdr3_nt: TGTGCCAGCAGCGACCAGCCTGGCAGGGGATTTTGGTATGGCTACACCTTC

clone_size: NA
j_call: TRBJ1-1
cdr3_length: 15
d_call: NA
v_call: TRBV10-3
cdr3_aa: CAISESKLAALEAFF
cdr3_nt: TGTGCCATCAGTGAGTCAAAGTTGGCTGCACTTGAAGCTTTCTTT

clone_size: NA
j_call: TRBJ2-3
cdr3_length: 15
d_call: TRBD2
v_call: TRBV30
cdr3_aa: CAWSRTSGSTDTQYF
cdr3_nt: TGTGCCTGGAGTAGGACTAGCGGGAGTACAGATACGCAGTATTTT

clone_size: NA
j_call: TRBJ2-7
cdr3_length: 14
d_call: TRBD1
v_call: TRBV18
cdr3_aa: CASSDAGGPYEQYF
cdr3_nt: TGTGCCAGCTCGGACGCAGGGGGCCCCTACGAGCAGTACTTC

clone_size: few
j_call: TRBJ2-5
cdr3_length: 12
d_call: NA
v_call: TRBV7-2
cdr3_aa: CASSLESPTQYF
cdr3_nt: TGTGCCAGCAGCTTAGAGTCCCCGACCCAGTACTTC

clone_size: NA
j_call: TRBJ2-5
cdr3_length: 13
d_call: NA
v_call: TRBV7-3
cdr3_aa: CASSPGPQETQYF
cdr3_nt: TGTGCCAGCAGTCCGGGGCCTCAAGAGACCCAGTACTTC

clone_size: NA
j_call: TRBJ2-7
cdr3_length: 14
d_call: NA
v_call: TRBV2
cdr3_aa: CASSEQVGPYEQYF
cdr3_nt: TGTGCCAGCAGTGAACAAGTGGGCCCCTACGAGCAGTACTTC

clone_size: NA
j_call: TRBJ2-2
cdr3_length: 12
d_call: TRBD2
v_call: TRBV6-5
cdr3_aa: CASSSGGPGLFF
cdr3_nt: TGTGCCAGCAGTAGCGGGGGGCCAGGGCTGTTTTTT

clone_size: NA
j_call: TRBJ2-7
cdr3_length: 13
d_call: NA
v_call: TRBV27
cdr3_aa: CASSLQDGDEQYF
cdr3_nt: TGTGCCAGCAGTTTACAAGACGGCGACGAGCAGTACTTC

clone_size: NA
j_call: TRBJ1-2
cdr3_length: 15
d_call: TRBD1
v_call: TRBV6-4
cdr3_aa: CASSDRSDRSYGYTF
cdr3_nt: TGTGCCAGCAGTGACCGATCGGACAGGAGCTATGGCTACACCTTC

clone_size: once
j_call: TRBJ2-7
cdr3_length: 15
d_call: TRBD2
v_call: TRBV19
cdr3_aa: CASSISLAGGYEQYF
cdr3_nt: TGTGCCAGTAGTATTTCACTAGCGGGAGGGTACGAGCAGTACTTC

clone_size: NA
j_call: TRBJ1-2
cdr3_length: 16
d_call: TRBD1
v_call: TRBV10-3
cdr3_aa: CAISEYRDRGNYGYTF
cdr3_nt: TGTGCCATCAGTGAGTACCGGGACAGGGGGAACTATGGCTACACCTTC

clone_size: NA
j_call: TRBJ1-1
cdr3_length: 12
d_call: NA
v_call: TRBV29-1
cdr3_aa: CSGGAPNTEAFF
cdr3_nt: TGCAGCGGGGGGGCCCCGAACACTGAAGCTTTCTTT

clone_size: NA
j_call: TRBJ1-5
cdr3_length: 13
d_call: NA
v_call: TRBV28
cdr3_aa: CASSKVAYQPQHF
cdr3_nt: TGTGCCAGCAGCAAGGTCGCATATCAGCCCCAGCATTTT

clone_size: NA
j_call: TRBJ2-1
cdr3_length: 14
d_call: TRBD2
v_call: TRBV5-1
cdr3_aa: CASSLMAGANEQFF
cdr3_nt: TGCGCCAGCAGCTTGATGGCGGGAGCGAATGAGCAGTTCTTC

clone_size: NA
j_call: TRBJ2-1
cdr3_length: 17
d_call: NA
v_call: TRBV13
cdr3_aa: CASSLGRPGAPYNEQFF
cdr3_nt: TGTGCCAGCAGCTTAGGCAGACCGGGAGCTCCCTACAATGAGCAGTTCTTC

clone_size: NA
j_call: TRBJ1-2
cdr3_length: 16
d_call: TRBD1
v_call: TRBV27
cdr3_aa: CASSSPSRQGEGGYTF
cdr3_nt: TGTGCCAGCAGTTCCCCTAGTAGACAGGGGGAGGGTGGCTACACCTTC

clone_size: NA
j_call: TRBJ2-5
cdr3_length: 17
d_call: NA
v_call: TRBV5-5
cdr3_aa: CASSFLVYGVREETQYF
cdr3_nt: TGTGCCAGCAGCTTTTTAGTATACGGGGTAAGGGAAGAGACCCAGTACTTC

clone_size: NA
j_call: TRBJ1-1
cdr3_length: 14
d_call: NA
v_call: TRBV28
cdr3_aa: CASSLSRGGTEAFF
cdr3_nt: TGTGCCAGCAGTTTATCCCGGGGGGGGACTGAAGCTTTCTTT

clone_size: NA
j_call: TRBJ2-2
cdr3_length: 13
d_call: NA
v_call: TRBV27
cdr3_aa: CASSLGITGELFF
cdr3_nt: TGTGCCAGCAGTTTGGGAATCACCGGGGAGCTGTTTTTT

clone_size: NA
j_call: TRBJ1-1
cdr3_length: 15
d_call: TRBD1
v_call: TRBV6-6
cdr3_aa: CASSADRDRDPEAFF
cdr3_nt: TGTGCCAGCAGCGCCGATCGGGACAGGGACCCTGAAGCTTTCTTT

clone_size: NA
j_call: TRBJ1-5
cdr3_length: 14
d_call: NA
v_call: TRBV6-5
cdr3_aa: CASSKNFEGQPQHF
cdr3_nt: TGTGCCAGCAGTAAAAACTTTGAGGGGCAGCCCCAGCATTTT

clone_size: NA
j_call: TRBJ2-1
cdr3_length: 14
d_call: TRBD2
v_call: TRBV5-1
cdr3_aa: CARDIAGVSDEQFF
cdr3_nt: TGCGCCAGGGACATAGCGGGAGTTAGCGATGAGCAGTTCTTC

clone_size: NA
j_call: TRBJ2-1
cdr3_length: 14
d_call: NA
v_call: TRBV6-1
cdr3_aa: CASSLDSSYDEQFF
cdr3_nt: TGTGCCAGCAGCCTGGACAGCTCCTACGATGAGCAGTTCTTC

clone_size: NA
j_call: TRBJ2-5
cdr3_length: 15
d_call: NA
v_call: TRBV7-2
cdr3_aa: CASSLGPATQETQYF
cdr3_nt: TGTGCCAGCAGCTTAGGTCCCGCAACCCAAGAGACCCAGTACTTC

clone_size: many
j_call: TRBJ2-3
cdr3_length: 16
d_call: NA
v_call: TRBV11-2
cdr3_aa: CASSLRGVVLTDTQYF
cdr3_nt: TGTGCCAGCAGTCTCAGGGGGGTGGTTTTAACAGATACGCAGTATTTT

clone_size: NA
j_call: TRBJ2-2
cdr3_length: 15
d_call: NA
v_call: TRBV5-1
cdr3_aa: CASSLGSVNTGELFF
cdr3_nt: TGCGCCAGCAGCTTGGGTTCGGTGAACACCGGGGAGCTGTTTTTT

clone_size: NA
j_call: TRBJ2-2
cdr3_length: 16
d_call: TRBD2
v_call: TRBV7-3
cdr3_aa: CASSPGAGGASGELFF
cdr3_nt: TGTGCCAGCAGCCCAGGGGCGGGAGGGGCGTCCGGGGAGCTGTTTTTT

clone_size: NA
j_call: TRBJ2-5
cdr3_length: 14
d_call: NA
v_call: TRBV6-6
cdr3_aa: CASSYLRNQETQYF
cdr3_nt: TGTGCCAGCAGTTACCTGCGGAACCAAGAGACCCAGTACTTC

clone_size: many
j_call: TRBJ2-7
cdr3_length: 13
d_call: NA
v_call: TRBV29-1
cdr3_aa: CSVEEGSSYEQYF
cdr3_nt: TGCAGCGTTGAGGAGGGTAGCTCCTACGAGCAGTACTTC

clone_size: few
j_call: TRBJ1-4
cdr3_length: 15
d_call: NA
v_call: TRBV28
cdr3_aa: CASSSRGGEVSKLFF
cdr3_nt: TGTGCCAGCAGCAGCCGGGGGGGCGAAGTCTCGAAACTGTTTTTT

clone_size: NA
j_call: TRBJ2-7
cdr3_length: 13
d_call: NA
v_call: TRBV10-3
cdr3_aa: CAISEQASVEQYF
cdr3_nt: TGTGCCATCAGTGAGCAGGCCTCGGTCGAGCAGTACTTC

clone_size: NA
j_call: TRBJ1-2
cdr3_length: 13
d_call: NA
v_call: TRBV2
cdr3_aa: CASRDSLDYGYTF
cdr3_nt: TGTGCCAGCAGAGACAGCCTAGACTATGGCTACACCTTC

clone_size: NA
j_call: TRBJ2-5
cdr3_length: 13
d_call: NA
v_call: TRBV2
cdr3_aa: CASSGGVGETQYF
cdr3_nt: TGTGCCAGCAGCGGGGGTGTTGGGGAGACCCAGTACTTC

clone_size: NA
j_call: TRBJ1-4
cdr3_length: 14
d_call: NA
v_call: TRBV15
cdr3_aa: CATSREGVDEKLFF
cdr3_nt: TGTGCCACCAGCAGAGAGGGGGTGGATGAAAAACTGTTTTTT

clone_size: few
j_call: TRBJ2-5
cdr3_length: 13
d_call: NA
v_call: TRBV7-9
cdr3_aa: CASSTRWSETQYF
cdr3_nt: TGTGCCAGCAGCACCCGCTGGTCTGAGACCCAGTACTTC

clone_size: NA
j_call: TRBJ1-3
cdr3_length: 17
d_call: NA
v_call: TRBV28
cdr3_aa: CASSFVEGLFSGNTIYF
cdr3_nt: TGTGCCAGCAGTTTTGTAGAGGGCCTCTTCTCTGGAAACACCATATATTTT

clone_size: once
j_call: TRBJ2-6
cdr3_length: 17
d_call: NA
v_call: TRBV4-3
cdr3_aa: CASSPSVGAYGANVLTF
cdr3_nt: TGCGCCAGCAGCCCTTCTGTAGGGGCTTATGGGGCCAACGTCCTGACTTTC

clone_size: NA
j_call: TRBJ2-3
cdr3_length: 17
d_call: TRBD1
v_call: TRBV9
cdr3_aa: CASSAYPRDRGADTQYF
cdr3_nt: TGTGCCAGCAGCGCCTACCCCCGGGACAGGGGAGCAGATACGCAGTATTTT

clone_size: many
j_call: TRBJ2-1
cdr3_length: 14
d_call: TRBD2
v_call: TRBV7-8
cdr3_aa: CATVKREGHNEQFF
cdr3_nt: TGTGCCACCGTCAAGCGGGAGGGTCACAATGAGCAGTTCTTC

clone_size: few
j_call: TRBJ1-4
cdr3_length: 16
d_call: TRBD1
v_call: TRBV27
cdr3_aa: CASSFQPGQGRGKLFF
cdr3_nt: TGTGCCAGCAGTTTTCAACCGGGACAGGGGAGGGGAAAACTGTTTTTT

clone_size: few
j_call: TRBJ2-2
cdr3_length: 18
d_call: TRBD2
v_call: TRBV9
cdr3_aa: CASSVSVAGGPRTGELFF
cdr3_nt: TGTGCCAGCAGCGTATCGGTAGCGGGAGGGCCTAGGACCGGGGAGCTGTTTTTT